This is a list of T cell receptor beta chains from one sample in a study of blood T cells in healthy people across ages. TCRdb reanalysed the 5' RACE reads using MiXCR and keeps one entry per CDR3 protein. The data hold hundreds of thousands of distinct CDR3 sequences, with roughly 50% observed a single time. Sequencing was done on a sample of blood. Source of these receptors: a man aged 25 to 40 in good health. CDR3s include the opening cysteine and the closing phenylalanine or tryptophan. The order of the fields is J gene, V gene, CDR3 protein.

J: NA; V: TRBV12-3/TRBV12-4; CDR3: CASSSSDRAGEQYF
J: TRBJ2-3; V: TRBV27; CDR3: CASSLLGIGFRANTQYF
J: TRBJ2-7; V: TRBV2; CDR3: CASSAPLAGERLYEQYF
J: NA; V: TRBV11-2; CDR3: CASSPITGASEQYF
J: TRBJ2-1; V: TRBV6-4; CDR3: CASSRELGVDEQFF
J: TRBJ2-5; V: TRBV5-1; CDR3: CASSLGFGLADQETQYF
J: TRBJ1-5; V: TRBV20-1; CDR3: CSATIDRGDQPQHF
J: TRBJ2-3; V: TRBV11-2; CDR3: CASSLHRGADTQYF
J: TRBJ2-5; V: TRBV30; CDR3: CALGAGAHQETQYF
J: TRBJ2-1; V: TRBV7-9; CDR3: CASSPTWEGYNEQFF
J: TRBJ2-6; V: TRBV7-2; CDR3: CASSLASGTGANVLTF
J: TRBJ2-3; V: TRBV20-1; CDR3: CSAIAGSSTDTQYF
J: TRBJ2-3; V: TRBV20-1; CDR3: CSAPVGGQSTDTQYF
J: TRBJ1-4; V: TRBV20-1; CDR3: CSARERGGQSKLFF
J: TRBJ2-7; V: TRBV19; CDR3: CASSSWDSGPYEQYF
J: TRBJ2-7; V: TRBV29-1; CDR3: CSPPSGRNLYEQYF
J: TRBJ1-2; V: TRBV7-9; CDR3: CASSPGTGRNYGYTF
J: TRBJ1-1; V: TRBV20-1; CDR3: CSAKERGKNTEAFF
J: TRBJ1-2; V: TRBV7-2; CDR3: CASGQAGTGSYGYTF
J: TRBJ1-1; V: TRBV4-1; CDR3: CASSALIGQSSEAFF
J: TRBJ2-7; V: TRBV10-3; CDR3: CAISAPSASYEQYF
J: TRBJ1-5; V: TRBV29-1; CDR3: CSVAGTGEPQHF
J: TRBJ2-3; V: TRBV6-4; CDR3: CASNLGSTDTQYF
J: TRBJ2-3; V: TRBV3-1; CDR3: CASSQYSVSTDTQYF
J: TRBJ1-2; V: TRBV20-1; CDR3: CSARASGDGDGYTF
J: TRBJ2-7; V: TRBV7-9; CDR3: CASSKLGQGSYEQYF
J: TRBJ2-7; V: TRBV3-1; CDR3: CASSQGPLGHFYEQYF
J: TRBJ2-1; V: TRBV29-1; CDR3: CSVEVGTYNNEQFF
J: TRBJ2-5; V: TRBV4-2; CDR3: CASSQDSDKQYF
J: TRBJ2-5; V: TRBV11-2; CDR3: CASSLGRVGQETQYF
J: TRBJ2-7; V: TRBV29-1; CDR3: CSVDTGKGPTYEQYF
J: TRBJ2-5; V: TRBV7-8; CDR3: CASTRGLAASQETQYF
J: TRBJ2-1; V: TRBV20-1; CDR3: CSARGLATYSNEQFF
J: TRBJ2-3; V: TRBV6-6; CDR3: CATHMGVQRGYF